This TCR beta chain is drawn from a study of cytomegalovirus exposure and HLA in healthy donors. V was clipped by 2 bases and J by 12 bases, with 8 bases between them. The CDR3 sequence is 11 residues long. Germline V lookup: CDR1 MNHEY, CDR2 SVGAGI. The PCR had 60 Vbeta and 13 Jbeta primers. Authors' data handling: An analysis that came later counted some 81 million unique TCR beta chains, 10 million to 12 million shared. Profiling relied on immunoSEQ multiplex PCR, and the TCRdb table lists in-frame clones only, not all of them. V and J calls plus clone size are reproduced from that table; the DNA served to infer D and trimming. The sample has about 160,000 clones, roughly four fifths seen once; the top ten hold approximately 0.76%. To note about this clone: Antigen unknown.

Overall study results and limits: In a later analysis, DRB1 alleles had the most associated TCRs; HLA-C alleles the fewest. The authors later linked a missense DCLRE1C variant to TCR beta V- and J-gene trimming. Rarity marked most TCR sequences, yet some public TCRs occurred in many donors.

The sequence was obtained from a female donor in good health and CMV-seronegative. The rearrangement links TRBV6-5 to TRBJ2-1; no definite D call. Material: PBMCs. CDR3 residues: CASSYTGGQFF. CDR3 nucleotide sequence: TGTGCCAGCAGTTACACGGGTGGGCAGTTCTTC.